The 15 T cell receptor beta chains presented below share a single source sample, sequenced in a study of CD8 T cells in ankylosing spondylitis. TCRdb independently ran MiXCR on the 5' RACE reads; one entry per CDR3 protein. The data hold approximately 150,000 distinct CDR3 sequences, with under 55% observed a single time. Sequencing input: synovial fluid, either unsorted or a sorted T cell fraction (not recorded which). The receptors come from a male donor with ankylosing spondylitis.

The sample holds many counts of this clonotype. This chain joins TRBV29-1 and TRBJ2-1, with D unresolved. The CDR3 loop spans 14 amino acids. The ends were cut back, 2 bases at V and 1 base at J, with 9 bases in the middle. Germline loops: CDR1 SQVTM, CDR2 ANQGSEA. CDR3 region: CSVELSASYNEQFF. CDR3 coding DNA: TGCAGCGTTGAATTATCGGCGTCCTACAATGAGCAGTTCTTC.

Only a few counts were recorded for this clonotype. The chain recombines TRBV6-2 or TRBV6-3 with TRBJ2-7; D possibly corresponds to TRBD1 (5 bases). The CDR3 consists of 18 residues. Germline values: CDR1 MNHEY, CDR2 SVGEGT. V was clipped by 0 bases and J by 4 bases, with 22 bases between them. CDR3 protein: CASSYSLRWQGNAYEQYF. DNA for the CDR3: TGTGCCAGCAGTTACTCGCTTCGGTGGCAGGGTAATGCTTACGAGCAGTACTTC.

This chain joins TRBV7-2 and TRBJ2-5, with D tentatively TRBD1 (6 bases). Trimming left V 3 bases short and J 3 bases short, with 17 bases between. Looked up from germline, CDR1 is SGHTA and CDR2 is FQGNSA. The CDR3 loop spans 16 amino acids. The CDR3 is CASSLGTGLKEETQYF. CDR3 DNA: TGTGCCAGCAGCTTGGGAACAGGGTTAAAGGAAGAGACCCAGTACTTC.

This clonotype was seen more than once but under ten times. The J gene is TRBJ2-1, the V gene TRBV6-2 or TRBV6-3, with TRBD2 matching 12 bases. The CDR3 spans 15 residues. The junction had 7 bases not matched to a gene; V was cut back by 6 bases and J by 7 bases. Germline CDR1 is MNHEY and CDR2 is SVGEGT. CDR3 bases: TGTGCCAGCAGCCCGGAGGGGACTAGCGGGAATGAGCAGTTCTTC. This encodes CASSPEGTSGNEQFF.

This clonotype was counted many times. The CDR3: CASSFSLAGVSYNEQFF. CDR3 DNA: TGTGCCAGCAGCTTCTCCTTAGCGGGAGTCTCCTACAATGAGCAGTTCTTC. The chain combines TRBV5-6 with TRBJ2-1; 9 bases map to TRBD2. The CDR3 length is 17 residues. V lost 2 bases and J lost 0; bases outside the gene matches: 6. The germline V gene encodes CDR1 SGHDT and CDR2 YYEEEE.

The table lists this clonotype with a few counts. CDR3: CASSSDGLVYEQYF. The CDR3 DNA follows: TGCGCCAGCAGCTCGGACGGGCTGGTCTACGAGCAGTACTTC. The V call is TRBV5-1, the J call TRBJ2-7, with D uncertain. The germline V and J ends were trimmed by 3 bases and 3 bases, with 13 bases remaining between them. Per germline, CDR1 SGHRS and CDR2 YFSETQ. The CDR3 extends over 14 amino acids.

This clonotype was counted only a few times. The chain links TRBV20-1 to TRBJ1-6, with D maybe TRBD1 (5 bases). The CDR3 has 17 residues. V lost 5 bases and J lost 5, with 22 bases in between. Germline lookup yields CDR1 DFQATT and CDR2 SNEGSKA (reference sequence). The CDR3 reads CSAPFMTEPLHNSPLHF. The CDR3 DNA is TGCAGTGCTCCTTTTATGACAGAGCCCCTACATAATTCACCCCTCCACTTT.

The chain employs TRBV12-3 or TRBV12-4 and TRBJ2-1, with 10 bases lining up with TRBD2. V lost 6 bases, J lost 2 bases, and 7 bases stayed unmatched. The CDR3 runs 16 residues. This CDR3 is CASSLIAGGPYNEQFF. The CDR3 DNA sequence: TGTGCCAGCAGCCTAATAGCGGGAGGCCCCTACAATGAGCAGTTCTTC.

The chain's CDR3 is CASSPRQGSYPGANVLTF. Written as DNA, the CDR3 is TGTGCCAGCAGCCCGAGACAGGGGAGTTATCCTGGGGCCAACGTCCTGACTTTC. The chain has TRBV11-1 and TRBJ2-6; 8 bases agree with TRBD1. The CDR3 loop spans 18 amino acids. Germline CDR1 SGHAT, CDR2 FQDESV (reference sequence). Trimming took 5 bases from V and 2 from J; bases not matched to a gene: 11.

This clonotype has more than one count but fewer than ten. This chain joins TRBV12-3 or TRBV12-4 and TRBJ2-7; maybe TRBD1 (5 bases). Trimming took 3 bases from V and 5 from J, leaving 8 bases between them. The CDR3 is 12 residues long. This chain's CDR3 is CASSLSGNEQYF. As DNA, the CDR3 is TGTGCCAGCAGTTTGTCAGGGAACGAGCAGTACTTC.

This clonotype was counted between two and nine times. V and J are TRBV5-4 and TRBJ2-5, with a tentative D call TRBD2 (5 bases). Germline CDR1 and CDR2: SGHNT and YYREEE (reference sequence). Trimming removed 1 base at V and 4 bases at J, with 14 bases between. This CDR3 region has 15 residues. The CDR3 sequence: CASSLLNGVGETQYF. As DNA, the CDR3 is TGTGCCAGCAGCTTGCTTAACGGGGTGGGAGAGACCCAGTACTTC.

The chain's CDR3 is CASSFGDTMNTEAFF. The CDR3 DNA is TGTGCCAGCAGTTTCGGAGACACCATGAACACTGAAGCTTTCTTT. This chain uses TRBV6-5 with TRBJ1-1; D is unresolved. Germline V CDR1 and CDR2: MNHEY, SVGAGI. The V gene lost 4 bases and the J gene lost 0 bases, with 12 bases spanning the gap. This CDR3 has 15 residues.

A few counts support this clonotype. The chain carries TRBV4-1 and TRBJ2-7; 8 positions agree with TRBD1. This CDR3 comprises 15 residues. The germline V gene has CDR1 MGHRA and CDR2 YSYEKL. V lost 5 bases and J lost 2; bases outside the gene matches: 8. This chain's CDR3 is CASSEVGTGPYEQYF. The CDR3 DNA reads as TGCGCCAGCAGCGAGGTCGGGACAGGCCCCTACGAGCAGTACTTC.

V is TRBV12-3 or TRBV12-4 and J is TRBJ2-3; a weak D match, TRBD2 (5 bases). Trimming removed 3 bases at V and 3 bases at J, with 19 bases between. The CDR3 has 17 residues. The CDR3 DNA reads TGTGCCAGCAGTTTGAAGCGGAGGCTCCTAATGACAGATACGCAGTATTTT. Its protein is CASSLKRRLLMTDTQYF.

This clonotype was found many times. The chain links TRBV6-2 or TRBV6-3 to TRBJ2-6, with 10 bases matching TRBD1. This CDR3 region has 16 residues. Per germline, CDR1 MNHEY and CDR2 SVGEGT. With V trimmed by 10 bases and J by 0 bases, 6 bases remained unmatched. CDR3 protein: CATATGGLSGANVLTF. CDR3 bases: TGTGCCACCGCGACAGGGGGCCTCTCTGGGGCCAACGTCCTGACTTTC.